This TCR beta chain stems from a study of blood T cell repertoires in COVID-19. Study-level background: The United States, Italy and Spain supplied acute and convalescent COVID-19 samples.

Participant reports of clinical history set cohort assignment. Recovered status in Cohort 3 required two negative PCRs, clearance, or symptom resolution. Profiling relied on immunoSEQ multiplex PCR, and the TCRdb table lists in-frame clones only, not all of them. The sample has 150,000 to 200,000 clones, roughly 87% seen once. Germline V CDR1 and CDR2: SGDLS, YYNGEE. After removal of 4 bases from V and 4 bases from J, the junction contained 2 bases not matched to a gene. The CDR3 consists of 13 residues. The source is a man between 45 and 60 years old who had recovered from COVID-19. The chain combines TRBV9 with TRBJ2-1; 7 bases agree with TRBD1. Sequencing input: PBMCs or T cells enriched from blood (not recorded which). The CDR3: CASSQGQYNEQFF. CDR3 nucleotide sequence: TGTGCCAGCAGCCAGGGACAGTACAATGAGCAGTTCTTC. Full variable domain (rest looked up from reference TRBV9 and TRBJ2-1): DSGVTQTPKHLITATGQRVTLRCSPRSGDLSVYWYQQSLDQGLQFLIQYYNGEERAKGNILERFSAQQFPDLHSELNLSSLELGDSALYFCASSQGQYNEQFFGPGTRLTVL.